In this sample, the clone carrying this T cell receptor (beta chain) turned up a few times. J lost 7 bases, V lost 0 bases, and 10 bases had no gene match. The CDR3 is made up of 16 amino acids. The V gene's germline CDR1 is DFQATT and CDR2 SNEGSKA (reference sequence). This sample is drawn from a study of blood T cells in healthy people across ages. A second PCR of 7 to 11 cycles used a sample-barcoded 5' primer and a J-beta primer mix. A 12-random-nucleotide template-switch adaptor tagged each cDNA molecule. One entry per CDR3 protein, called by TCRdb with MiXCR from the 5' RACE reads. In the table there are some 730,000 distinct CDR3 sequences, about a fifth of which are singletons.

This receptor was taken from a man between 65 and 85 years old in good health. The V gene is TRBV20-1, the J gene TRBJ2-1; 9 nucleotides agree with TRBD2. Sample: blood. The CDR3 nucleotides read TGCAGTGCTAGAGATCGCGTTAGCGGGAGTGGGAATGAGCAGTTCTTC. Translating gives CSARDRVSGSGNEQFF.